This T cell receptor beta chain originates from a study of monozygotic twins with inflammatory bowel disease. Overall study findings and caveats: IBD patients had lower TCRbeta diversity (inverse Simpson) than healthy co-twins.

In the case of this clonotype: The target antigen is unknown.

Template switching introduced UMIs that contain a 6-nucleotide sample barcode. TCRdb reanalyzed the 5' RACE reads, giving one entry per CDR3 protein sequence and no DNA. The table gives approximately 120,000 distinct CDR3 sequences; the top ten clones make up roughly an eighth of it. CDR1 and CDR2 (germline): LNHDA, SQIVND (reference sequence). This CDR3 comprises 14 residues. The chain carries TRBV19 and TRBJ1-5; TCRdb designates TRBD1, a call that cannot be tested without DNA. The sequence came from a human donor with ulcerative colitis or Crohn's disease, or a healthy co-twin of an affected twin (not recorded which). Sample: blood. The CDR3 loop is CASRSGGGHQPQHF.